Sequencing of this T cell receptor (beta chain) was carried out in a study of control samples from healthy donors and cancer patients. Profiled with immunoSEQ multiplex PCR; TCRdb holds only in-frame clones, not every one. Of about 180,000 clones listed, more than 90% are singletons. This CDR3 comprises 11 residues. Germline values: CDR1 SGHVS, CDR2 FQNEAQ. V was pared by 0 bases and J by 6 bases, with 1 base between. The clonotype comes from a woman aged 40 to 55 in good health. Sequenced input: blood. The chain joins TRBV7-8 to TRBJ2-3; D is uncertain. The CDR3, as DNA: TGTGCCAGCAGCTTAGCTGATACGCAGTATTTT. Translation gives CASSLADTQYF.